These 30 T cell receptor beta chains originate from one sample sequenced in a study of T cells in Graves' hyperthyroidism and ophthalmopathy. Template material for amplifying TCR beta CDR3 regions consisted of RNA transcripts. First-round RT-PCR targeting the TCR CDR3 was performed with the HTBI primer set. TCRdb re-analysed the multiplex PCR reads in MiXCR, keeping a single row per CDR3 protein. The sample has 300,000 to 400,000 distinct CDR3 sequences, around a fifth seen once. Sequenced sample: blood. The source of these receptors is a woman aged 50 to 60 with Graves' hyperthyroidism.

This clonotype was observed at least ten times. The V call is TRBV7-9, the J call TRBJ2-5, with TRBD2 matching 7 bases. Germline V gene lookup returns CDR1 SEHNR and CDR2 FQNEAQ (reference sequence). The V gene end was trimmed by 5 bases and the J gene end by 9 bases; junction bases not matched to a gene: 21. The CDR3 has 17 residues. The CDR3 loop reads CASSHSPADAYRGAQYF. DNA for the CDR3: TGTGCCAGCAGCCACTCACCCGCAGACGCCTACCGGGGGGCCCAGTACTTC.

This clonotype was seen more than once but under ten times. The chain uses TRBV7-2 and TRBJ1-4; tentatively, D is TRBD1 (6 bases). The germline V gene has CDR1 SGHTA and CDR2 FQGNSA. The V gene lost 5 bases and the J gene lost 6 bases, with 19 bases spanning the gap. The CDR3 is made up of 16 amino acids. The CDR3 DNA is TGTGCCAGCAGCCGAACCTCAACGTGGGGGCATGAAAAACTGTTTTTT. This codes for CASSRTSTWGHEKLFF.

With respect to this clonotype: One junction end disagrees with the germline gene, perhaps due to a read error. The rearrangement joins TRBV5-1 to TRBJ2-7; no clear D. Germline-derived CDR1 and CDR2 are SGHRS and YFSETQ. There are 13 residues in the CDR3. The CDR3 DNA follows: TGCGCCAGCAACTTGGCCTTTCCCTACGAGCAGTACTTC. It yields the protein CASNLAFPYEQYF.

With respect to this clonotype: Being one base from a much bigger clone, this may be a read error. The J gene is TRBJ1-1, the V gene TRBV20-1, with a possible D match to TRBD1 (5 bases). Germline CDR1 and CDR2: DFQATT and SNEGSKA (reference sequence). The CDR3 is made up of 13 amino acids. DNA of the CDR3: TGCAGTGCTAGATCAGGGATCGACACTGGAGCTTTCTTT. This codes for CSARSGIDTGAFF.

The chain uses TRBV5-1 and TRBJ2-4; 9 bases match TRBD1. Germline V gene lookup returns CDR1 SGHRS and CDR2 YFSETQ. This CDR3 spans 15 amino acids. V lost 4 bases, J lost 5 bases, and 7 bases stayed unmatched. The CDR3 region is CASSPTGQGENIQYF. The CDR3 DNA follows: TGCGCCAGCAGCCCAACGGGACAGGGTGAAAACATTCAGTACTTC.

This clonotype has a handful of counts. The V gene is TRBV7-9, the J gene TRBJ1-1, with a possible D match to TRBD1 (5 bases). The germline V and J ends were trimmed by 4 bases and 5 bases, with 20 bases remaining between them. Germline V gene lookup returns CDR1 SEHNR and CDR2 FQNEAQ (reference sequence). This CDR3 comprises 16 residues. Here the CDR3 reads CASSYDPGQGKTEAFF. As DNA, the CDR3 is TGTGCCAGCAGCTACGACCCAGGGCAGGGCAAGACTGAAGCTTTCTTT.

This clonotype was recorded at least ten times. The junction shows a germline mismatch at one end, possibly a read error. The chain couples TRBV18 to TRBJ1-4, with a weak D call TRBD1 (5 bases). The CDR3 totals 13 residues. Germline CDR1 reads KGHSH; CDR2 reads LQKENI. CDR3 sequence (DNA): TGTGCCAGCTCACCAGGACAAAATGGAAAACTGTTTTTT. This sequence encodes CASSPGQNGKLFF.

This clonotype was observed a handful of times. The genes are TRBV25-1 and TRBJ1-5; possible D gene TRBD1, 6 bases. Trimming removed 7 bases at V and 0 bases at J, with 13 bases between. Germline assignment: CDR1 MGHDK and CDR2 SYGVNS. This CDR3 region has 15 residues. CDR3 sequence (DNA): TGTGCCAGCAAACAAGGGGGTTATAGCAATCAGCCCCAGCATTTT. The encoded protein is CASKQGGYSNQPQHF.

This clonotype showed up many times. The V and J genes are TRBV6-1 and TRBJ1-2, with TRBD1 identical over 9 bases. J gave up 0 bases and V 2 bases, and 10 bases lay outside the gene matches. Germline CDR1 and CDR2: MNHNS and SASEGT. The CDR3 is 18 residues long. DNA of the CDR3: TGTGCCAGCAGTGAATATGTTCTAGGGACAGGGACTAACTATGGCTACACCTTC. Translation: CASSEYVLGTGTNYGYTF.

The CDR3 here is CASSYPYRGGVPQETQYF. CDR3 nucleotide sequence: TGTGCCAGCAGTTACCCTTACCGAGGGGGTGTCCCCCAAGAGACCCAGTACTTC. This rearrangement joins TRBV6-2 or TRBV6-3 to TRBJ2-5; D is perhaps TRBD1 (6 bases). This CDR3 has 18 residues. V lost 2 bases and J lost 1, with 20 bases in between. The germline V gene encodes CDR1 MNHEY and CDR2 SVGEGT.

Many counts were recorded for this clonotype. The genes are TRBV29-1 and TRBJ2-7; 10 nucleotides align to TRBD1. CDR1 and CDR2 (germline): SQVTM, ANQGSEA. Losses at the gene ends were 1 base for V and 9 bases for J; bases not matched to a gene: 12. This CDR3 is 15 amino acids long. CDR3 in DNA: TGCAGCGTTGAAGCCCCGGACAGGGGGGGCGGCGTGCAGTACTTC. Its protein product is CSVEAPDRGGGVQYF.

This clonotype was recorded many times. The CDR3 sequence: CASSLEAAYGYTF. CDR3 in DNA: TGCGCCAGCAGCTTGGAGGCAGCTTATGGCTACACCTTC. The rearrangement uses TRBV5-1 and TRBJ1-2; D ambiguous. V was pared by 0 bases and J by 5 bases, with 8 bases between. The length of the CDR3 is 13 residues. Germline CDR1 reads SGHRS; CDR2 reads YFSETQ.

This clonotype came up a few times. The chain recombines TRBV2 with TRBJ1-2, with a possible D match to TRBD1 (5 bases). The germline V and J ends were trimmed by 0 bases and 8 bases, with 13 bases remaining between them. This CDR3 is built from 14 residues. Germline V gives CDR1 SNHLY, CDR2 FYNNEI. Written as DNA, the CDR3 is TGTGCCAGCAGTGAAGCCTTTCGGGGGGGAGGCTACACCTTC. This translates into CASSEAFRGGGYTF.

This clonotype showed up many times. This rearrangement joins TRBV11-1 to TRBJ2-7; possible D gene TRBD1, 5 bases. Germline V gives CDR1 SGHAT, CDR2 FQDESV (reference sequence). This CDR3 is 14 amino acids long. V was trimmed by 6 bases and J by 4 bases, leaving 16 bases between them. Here the CDR3 reads CASSPQERGYEQYF. CDR3 DNA sequence: TGTGCCAGCAGTCCCCAGGAAAGGGGATACGAGCAGTACTTC.

This clonotype was seen ten or more times. The rearrangement links TRBV5-1 to TRBJ1-2; no clear D gene. The CDR3 totals 15 residues. Germline V gene sequence: CDR1 SGHRS, CDR2 YFSETQ. V was clipped by 2 bases and J by 0 bases, with 11 bases between them. The CDR3 DNA reads TGCGCCAGCAGCTTACCCACCGCTGCTAACTATGGCTACACCTTC. As protein: CASSLPTAANYGYTF.

This clonotype has a count of ten or more. V gene TRBV27 combines with J gene TRBJ1-6; 7 nucleotides align to TRBD1. V shed 10 bases and J 10 bases; nucleotides not matched to a gene: 7. This CDR3 is 12 amino acids long. Germline V gives CDR1 MNHEY, CDR2 SMNVEV (reference sequence). CDR3 sequence (DNA): TGTGCCAAAAACAGGGGTGGCTCACCCCTCCACTTT. Translation: CAKNRGGSPLHF.

The chain employs TRBV5-1 and TRBJ1-4; D perhaps matches TRBD1 (5 bases). The CDR3 is made up of 13 amino acids. Germline-derived CDR1 and CDR2 are SGHRS and YFSETQ. The V end lost 4 bases, the J end lost 4 bases, and 8 bases lay between the germline ends. The CDR3: CASSRDLNEKLFF. The CDR3 nucleotides read TGCGCCAGCAGCCGGGACCTTAATGAAAAACTGTTTTTT.

V gene TRBV3-1 combines with J gene TRBJ1-6; D call uncertain. The CDR3 has 17 amino acids. Germline loops: CDR1 LGHDT, CDR2 YNNKEL (reference sequence). Trimming took off 6 bases at V and 0 bases at J, with 15 bases between the two ends. In DNA, the CDR3 is TGTGCCAGCAGTTTATCGGGCCTAAGCTCCTATAATTCACCCCTCCACTTT. Its protein product is CASSLSGLSSYNSPLHF.

This clonotype was recorded a few times. J is TRBJ2-1 and V is TRBV7-2; possibly TRBD1 for D (6 bases). Trimming left V 1 base short and J 3 bases short, with 13 bases between. This CDR3 comprises 16 residues. In germline, CDR1 is SGHTA, CDR2 FQGNSA. This chain's CDR3 is CASSLGASRGYNEQFF. The CDR3 DNA reads TGTGCCAGCAGCTTAGGAGCTAGCAGGGGCTACAATGAGCAGTTCTTC.

Ten or more counts support this clonotype. The chain combines TRBV28 with TRBJ1-1; 8 bases fit TRBD1. V shed 4 bases, J shed 0 bases, and the junction held 1 base outside the gene matches. This CDR3 region has 14 residues. Germline CDR1 and CDR2: MDHEN and SYDVKM. Here the CDR3 reads CASSSGQVNTEAFF. Written as DNA, the CDR3 is TGTGCCAGCAGTTCGGGACAGGTGAACACTGAAGCTTTCTTT.

Turning to this clonotype: Given a much more abundant clone one base away, this may be a read error. V is TRBV20-1 and J is TRBJ2-2; 8 nucleotides match TRBD1. Germline V gene lookup returns CDR1 DFQATT and CDR2 SNEGSKA (reference sequence). V lost 5 bases, J lost 3 bases, and 8 bases stayed unmatched. The CDR3 length is 15 residues. The CDR3, as DNA: TGCAGTGCTCTCCCAGGGGGCCCGCACACCGGGGAGCTGTTTTTT. Translating it yields CSALPGGPHTGELFF.

This clonotype was counted between two and nine times. The chain is built from TRBV9 and TRBJ2-1, with 13 bases aligning to TRBD2. Germline V lookup: CDR1 SGDLS, CDR2 YYNGEE. Unmatched junction bases numbered 5, after V lost 3 bases and J lost 5 bases. The CDR3 consists of 16 residues. The CDR3 coding sequence is TGTGCCAGCAGCGCCACCGGGACTAGCGGGAACAATGAGCAGTTCTTC. The encoded protein is CASSATGTSGNNEQFF.

The V gene is TRBV4-1, the J gene TRBJ2-5; TRBD1 matches 9 bases. The CDR3 is 16 residues long. Trimming took 4 bases from V and 5 from J; bases not matched to a gene: 11. Germline V gene data show CDR1 as MGHRA and CDR2 as YSYEKL. In nucleotides, the CDR3 is TGCGCCAGCAGCCTTCAAGAGTTAGGGACAGGGGAGACCCAGTACTTC. This gives the protein CASSLQELGTGETQYF.

This clonotype was picked up many times. This rearrangement joins TRBV2 to TRBJ1-6; tentatively, D is TRBD1 (5 bases). Germline CDR1 SNHLY, CDR2 FYNNEI. Trimming pared 6 bases from V and 5 bases from J, leaving 8 bases between. The CDR3 contains 13 residues. CDR3 nucleotide sequence: TGTGCCAGCAGGGGGCAGGATAATTCACCCCTCCACTTT. Its protein is CASRGQDNSPLHF. The whole variable domain, remainder taken from reference TRBV2 and TRBJ1-6, is EPEVTQTPSHQVTQMGQEVILRCVPISNHLYFYWYRQILGQKVEFLVSFYNNEISEKSEIFDDQFSVERPDGSNFTLKIRSTKLEDSAMYFCASRGQDNSPLHFGNGTRLTVT.

A word on this clonotype: The junction departs from germline at one end; a sequencing error may be responsible. The rearrangement links TRBV28 to TRBJ2-7; D is perhaps TRBD1 or TRBD2 (5 bases each). The CDR3 extends over 13 amino acids. Germline assignment: CDR1 MDHEN and CDR2 SYDVKM. CDR3 protein: CAAGSQFSYGQYF. CDR3 DNA: TGTGCCGCAGGGAGTCAATTCTCCTACGGGCAGTACTTC.

The J gene is TRBJ2-1, the V gene TRBV20-1, with D possibly TRBD2 on 7 matching bases. With the DNA end fitting TRBJ2-7 better, the J assignment may be wrong. The CDR3 consists of 12 residues. Looked up from germline, CDR1 is DFQATT and CDR2 is SNEGSKA (reference sequence). This chain's CDR3 is CSARRGGLEQYF. DNA of the CDR3: TGCAGTGCTAGGAGGGGGGGGCTCGAGCAGTACTTC.

The chain employs TRBV20-1 and TRBJ2-3; D is possibly TRBD1 (5 bases). Deletions cut 0 bases from V and 3 bases from J, with 19 bases between. The CDR3 runs to 17 residues. Germline V gene data show CDR1 as DFQATT and CDR2 as SNEGSKA (reference sequence). This chain's CDR3 is CSARDESKLQGTDTQYF. CDR3 in DNA: TGCAGTGCTAGAGATGAATCAAAGCTGCAGGGAACAGATACGCAGTATTTT.

This clonotype showed up just a few times. The rearrangement uses TRBV5-1 and TRBJ2-1; no clear D. This CDR3 spans 12 amino acids. Trimming left V 2 bases short and J 8 bases short, with 8 bases between. The germline V gene encodes CDR1 SGHRS and CDR2 YFSETQ. CDR3: CASSFSPHEQFF. The CDR3 DNA is TGCGCCAGCAGCTTTAGTCCCCATGAGCAGTTCTTC.

This clonotype was found a few times. A much larger clonotype is one base distant, so this may be a read error. V and J are TRBV6-8 and TRBJ2-5, with TRBD2 matching over 7 bases. Germline loops: CDR1 MNHGY, CDR2 SAAAGT. The CDR3 sequence is 16 residues long. The chain's CDR3 is CASSYSASSGQEAQYF. CDR3 in DNA: TGTGCCAGCAGTTACTCGGCGTCTAGCGGTCAAGAGGCCCAGTACTTC.

This clonotype occurred many times. This chain joins TRBV12-3 or TRBV12-4 and TRBJ2-1, with 12 bases that match TRBD2. V was pared by 6 bases and J by 14 bases, with 11 bases of the junction left unmatched. The CDR3 is 14 amino acids. CDR3 loop: CASRSNFLAGGEFF. For the CDR3, the DNA is TGTGCCAGCAGGTCTAACTTTCTAGCGGGAGGGGAGTTCTTC.